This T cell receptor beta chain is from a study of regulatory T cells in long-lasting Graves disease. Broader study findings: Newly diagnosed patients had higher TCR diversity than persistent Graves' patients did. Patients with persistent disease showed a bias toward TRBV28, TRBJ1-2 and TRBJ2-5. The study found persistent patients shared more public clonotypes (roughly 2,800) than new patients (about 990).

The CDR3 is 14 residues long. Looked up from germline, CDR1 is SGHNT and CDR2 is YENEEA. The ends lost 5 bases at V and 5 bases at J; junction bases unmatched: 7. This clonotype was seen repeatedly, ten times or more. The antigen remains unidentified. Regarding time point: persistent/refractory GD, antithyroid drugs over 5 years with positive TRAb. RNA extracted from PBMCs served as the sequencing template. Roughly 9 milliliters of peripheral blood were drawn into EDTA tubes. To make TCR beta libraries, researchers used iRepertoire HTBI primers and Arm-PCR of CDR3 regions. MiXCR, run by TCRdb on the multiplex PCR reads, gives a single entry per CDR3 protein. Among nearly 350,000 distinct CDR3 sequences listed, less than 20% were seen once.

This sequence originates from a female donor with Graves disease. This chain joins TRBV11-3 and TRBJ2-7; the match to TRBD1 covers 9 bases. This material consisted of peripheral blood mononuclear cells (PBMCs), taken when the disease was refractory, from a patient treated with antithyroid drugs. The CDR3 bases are TGTGCCAGCAGCCCCCGGGACAGGGACCACGAGCAGTACTTC. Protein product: CASSPRDRDHEQYF. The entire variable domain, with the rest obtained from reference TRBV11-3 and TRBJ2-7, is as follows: EAGVVQSPRYKIIEKKQPVAFWCNPISGHNTLYWYLQNLGQGPELLIRYENEEAVDDSQLPKDRFSAERLKGVDSTLKIQPAELGDSAVYLCASSPRDRDHEQYFGPGTRLTVT.